The 14 T cell receptor beta chains in this list originate from one sample, sequenced in a study of graft-versus-host responses after intestinal transplantation. The assay was immunoSEQ multiplex PCR, and TCRdb's table has in-frame clones only and misses some. The sample includes about 51,000 clones, approximately 88% of them seen just once. No antigen has been identified for these receptors. The source was unstimulated CD4+ T cells sorted from spleen or lymph node cells, collected before transplant. All receptors come from a human donor who was the organ donor for an intestinal transplant.

The chain recombines TRBV28 with TRBJ1-6, with a tentative D call TRBD1 (5 bases). This CDR3 spans 19 amino acids. The V end lost 7 bases, the J end lost 0 bases, and 22 bases lay between the germline ends. Germline V gene sequence: CDR1 MDHEN, CDR2 SYDVKM. The CDR3 is CASTGSRRSSFSYNSPLHF. Here the CDR3 DNA reads TGTGCCAGCACAGGGTCCCGACGGAGCTCCTTCTCCTATAATTCACCCCTCCACTTT.

V usage is TRBV5-8 and J usage is TRBJ1-1; a weak D match, TRBD1 (5 bases). CDR3 length equals 15 residues. The germline V gene encodes CDR1 SGHTS and CDR2 YDEGEE. Trimming left V 2 bases short and J 4 bases short, with 15 bases between. DNA of the CDR3: TGTGCCAGCAGCTTAGATGCAGGGCTGTCCACTGAAGCTTTCTTT. It is translated as CASSLDAGLSTEAFF.

CDR3 nucleotides: TGTGCCAGCAGTCGTGCGTCAGGGTACGAGCAGTACTTC. It yields the protein CASSRASGYEQYF. This sequence joins TRBV6-5 and TRBJ2-7; TRBD1 might be the D (5 bases). Trimming cost V 5 bases and J 4 bases, with 12 bases left between them. This CDR3 is built from 13 residues. The germline V gene has CDR1 MNHEY and CDR2 SVGAGI.

The rearrangement joins TRBV6-1 to TRBJ1-5, with D maybe TRBD1 (5 bases). The ends were cut back, 1 base at V and 1 base at J, with 8 bases in the middle. The V gene's germline CDR1 is MNHNS and CDR2 SASEGT. This CDR3 region has 15 residues. The CDR3 region is CASSEEGLSNQPQHF. As DNA, the CDR3 is TGTGCCAGCAGTGAAGAGGGGCTCAGCAATCAGCCCCAGCATTTT.

V and J are TRBV5-1 and TRBJ1-2; a weak D match, TRBD1 (5 bases). The CDR3 extends over 15 amino acids. Trimming shortened V by 4 bases and J by 0 bases, and 13 bases separated the two germline ends. CDR1 and CDR2 from the germline V gene are SGHRS and YFSETQ. CDR3 region: CASSLSQGPNYGYTF. Written as DNA, the CDR3 is TGCGCCAGCAGCCTGAGTCAGGGTCCTAACTATGGCTACACCTTC.

The sample holds one count of this clone. This chain connects TRBV7-9 to TRBJ2-7, with 8 bases aligning to TRBD1. The germline CDR1 and CDR2 sequences are SEHNR and FQNEAQ (reference sequence). V was clipped by 4 bases and J by 6 bases; unmatched bases: 2. The CDR3 consists of 12 residues. Here the CDR3 reads CASSSDRGEQYF. DNA for the CDR3: TGTGCCAGCAGCTCTGACAGGGGCGAGCAGTACTTC.

This clone was counted once. The genes are TRBV4-3 and TRBJ2-1; no definite D call. The V end was cut by 4 bases, the J end by 4 bases, with 14 bases between. Germline V gives CDR1 LGHNA, CDR2 YSLEER. The CDR3 runs 15 residues. CDR3 in amino acids: CASSPVVVSYNEQFF. In nucleotides, the CDR3 is TGCGCCAGCAGCCCTGTGGTAGTTTCTTACAATGAGCAGTTCTTC.

V is TRBV11-1 and J is TRBJ2-5, with 7 bases fitting TRBD1. The V segment lost 4 bases and the J segment 11 bases; nucleotides outside the gene matches: 10. Germline lookup yields CDR1 SGHAT and CDR2 FQDESV (reference sequence). There are 13 residues in the CDR3. DNA of the CDR3: TGTGCCAGCAGCTCACACACAGGGGAAAAGCAGTACTTC. It specifies CASSSHTGEKQYF.

The V gene is TRBV2, the J gene TRBJ1-1; 10 bases fit TRBD1. CDR3 length equals 12 residues. In germline, CDR1 is SNHLY, CDR2 FYNNEI. The J segment lost 9 bases and the V segment lost 5 bases, leaving 3 bases of the junction unmatched. CDR3 sequence: CASSWDRGKAFF. The DNA of the CDR3 is TGTGCCAGCAGTTGGGACAGGGGAAAAGCTTTCTTT.

The CDR3 loop is CVSGVTETDTQYF. For the CDR3, the DNA is TGTGTCTCAGGGGTAACGGAAACAGATACGCAGTATTTT. The chain recombines TRBV7-9 with TRBJ2-3; a possible D gene is TRBD1 (6 bases). CDR3 length: 13 amino acids. Germline V gene sequence: CDR1 SEHNR, CDR2 FQNEAQ (reference sequence).

The chain is built from TRBV20-1 and TRBJ1-1; no firm D call. This CDR3 comprises 11 residues. Germline values: CDR1 DFQATT, CDR2 SNEGSKA (reference sequence). V lost 5 bases and J 0 bases, leaving 4 bases between the germline ends. The CDR3 coding sequence is TGCAGTGCTCTTGTGAACACTGAAGCTTTCTTT. Translation gives CSALVNTEAFF.

This sequence joins TRBV7-3 and TRBJ2-5; D call uncertain. CDR3 size: 13 residues. Germline lookup yields CDR1 SGHTA and CDR2 FQGTGA. The V gene lost 1 base and the J gene lost 5 bases, with 8 bases spanning the gap. The CDR3 reads CASSLNAAETQYF. Written as DNA, the CDR3 is TGTGCCAGCAGCTTAAACGCGGCGGAGACCCAGTACTTC.

V is TRBV27 and J is TRBJ2-1; 7 bases align to TRBD1. V was clipped by 5 bases and J by 6 bases; unmatched bases: 4. CDR3 size: 13 residues. Germline CDR1 MNHEY, CDR2 SMNVEV (reference sequence). Here the CDR3 reads CASSVSGGNEQFF. CDR3 DNA sequence: TGTGCCAGCAGTGTCTCAGGGGGCAATGAGCAGTTCTTC.

This clone was recorded once. This chain connects TRBV5-1 to TRBJ2-1; perhaps TRBD2 as D (5 bases). V was cut by 0 bases and J by 7 bases, with 11 bases left in between. Germline CDR1 is SGHRS and CDR2 is YFSETQ. The CDR3 covers 14 residues. Here the CDR3 DNA reads TGCGCCAGCAGCTTGGGCGGAGGCCGGAATGAGCAGTTCTTC. This sequence encodes CASSLGGGRNEQFF.